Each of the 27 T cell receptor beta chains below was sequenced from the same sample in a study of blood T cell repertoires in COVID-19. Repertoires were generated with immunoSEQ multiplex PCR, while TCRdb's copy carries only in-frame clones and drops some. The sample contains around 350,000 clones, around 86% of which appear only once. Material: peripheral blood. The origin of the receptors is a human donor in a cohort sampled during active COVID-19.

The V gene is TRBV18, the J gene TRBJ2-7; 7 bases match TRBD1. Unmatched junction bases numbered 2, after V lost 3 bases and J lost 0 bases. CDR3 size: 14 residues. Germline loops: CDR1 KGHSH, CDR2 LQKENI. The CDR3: CASSPTGDSYEQYF. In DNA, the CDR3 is TGTGCCAGCTCACCCACAGGGGACTCCTACGAGCAGTACTTC.

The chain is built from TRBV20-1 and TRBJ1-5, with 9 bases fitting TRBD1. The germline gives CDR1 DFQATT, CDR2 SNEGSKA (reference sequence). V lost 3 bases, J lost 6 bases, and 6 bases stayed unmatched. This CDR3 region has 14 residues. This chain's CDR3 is CSASTGGAGQPQHF. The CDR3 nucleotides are TGCAGTGCTAGTACAGGGGGCGCGGGTCAGCCCCAGCATTTT.

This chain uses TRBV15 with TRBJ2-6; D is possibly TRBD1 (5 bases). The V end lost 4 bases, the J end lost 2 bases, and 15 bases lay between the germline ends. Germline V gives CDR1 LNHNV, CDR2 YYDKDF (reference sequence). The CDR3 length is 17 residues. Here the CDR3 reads CATSKNTGSPGANVLTF. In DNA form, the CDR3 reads TGTGCCACCAGCAAGAATACAGGTTCTCCTGGGGCCAACGTCCTGACTTTC.

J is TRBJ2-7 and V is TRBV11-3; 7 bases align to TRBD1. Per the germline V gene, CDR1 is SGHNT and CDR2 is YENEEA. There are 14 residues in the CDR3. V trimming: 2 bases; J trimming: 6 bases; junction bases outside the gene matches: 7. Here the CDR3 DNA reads TGTGCCAGCAGCTTACTCCCGACAGGGACCGAGCAGTACTTC. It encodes CASSLLPTGTEQYF. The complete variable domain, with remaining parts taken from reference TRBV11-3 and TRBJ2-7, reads EAGVVQSPRYKIIEKKQPVAFWCNPISGHNTLYWYLQNLGQGPELLIRYENEEAVDDSQLPKDRFSAERLKGVDSTLKIQPAELGDSAVYLCASSLLPTGTEQYFGPGTRLTVT.

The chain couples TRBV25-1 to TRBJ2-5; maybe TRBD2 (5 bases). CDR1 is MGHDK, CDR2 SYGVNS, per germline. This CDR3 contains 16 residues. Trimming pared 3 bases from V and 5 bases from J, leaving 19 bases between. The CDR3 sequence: CASSDVVSSRGETQYF. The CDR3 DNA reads TGTGCCAGCAGTGACGTCGTGTCTAGCCGTGGGGAGACCCAGTACTTC.

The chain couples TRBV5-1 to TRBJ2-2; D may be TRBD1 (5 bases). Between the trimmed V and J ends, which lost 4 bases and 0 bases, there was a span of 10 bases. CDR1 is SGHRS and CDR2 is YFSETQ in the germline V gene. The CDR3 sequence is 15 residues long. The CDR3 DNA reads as TGCGCCAGCAGCACGGACATTACGAACACCGGGGAGCTGTTTTTT. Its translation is CASSTDITNTGELFF.

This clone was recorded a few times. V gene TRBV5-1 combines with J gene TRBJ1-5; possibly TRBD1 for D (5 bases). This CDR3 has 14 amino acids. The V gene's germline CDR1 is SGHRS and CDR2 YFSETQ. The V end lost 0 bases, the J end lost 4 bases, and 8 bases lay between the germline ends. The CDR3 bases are TGCGCCAGCAGCTTGGGGACACCTAATCAGCCCCAGCATTTT. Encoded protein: CASSLGTPNQPQHF. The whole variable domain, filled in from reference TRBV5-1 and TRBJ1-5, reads KAGVTQTPRYLIKTRGQQVTLSCSPISGHRSVSWYQQTPGQGLQFLFEYFSETQRNKGNFPGRFSGRQFSNSRSEMNVSTLELGDSALYLCASSLGTPNQPQHFGDGTRLSIL.

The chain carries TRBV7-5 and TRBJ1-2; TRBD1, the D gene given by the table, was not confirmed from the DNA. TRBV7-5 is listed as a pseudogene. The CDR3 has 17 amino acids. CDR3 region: CARSLRGQGEGPRGYTF. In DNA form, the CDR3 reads TGTGCCAGAAGCTTAAGGGGGCAGGGTGAGGGCCCTAGGGGCTACACCTTC.

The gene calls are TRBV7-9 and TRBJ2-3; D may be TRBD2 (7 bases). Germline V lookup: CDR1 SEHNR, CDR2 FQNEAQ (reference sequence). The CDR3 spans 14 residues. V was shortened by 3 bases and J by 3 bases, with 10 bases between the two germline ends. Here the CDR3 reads CASSLRGRTDTQYF. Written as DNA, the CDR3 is TGTGCCAGCAGCTTGCGGGGGCGGACAGATACGCAGTATTTT.

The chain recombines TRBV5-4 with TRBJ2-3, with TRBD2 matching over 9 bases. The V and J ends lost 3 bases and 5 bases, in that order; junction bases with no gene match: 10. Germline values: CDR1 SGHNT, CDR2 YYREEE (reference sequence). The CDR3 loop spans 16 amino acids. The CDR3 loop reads CASSSPGLAIEDTQYF. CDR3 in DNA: TGTGCCAGCAGCTCCCCAGGACTAGCGATAGAAGATACGCAGTATTTT.

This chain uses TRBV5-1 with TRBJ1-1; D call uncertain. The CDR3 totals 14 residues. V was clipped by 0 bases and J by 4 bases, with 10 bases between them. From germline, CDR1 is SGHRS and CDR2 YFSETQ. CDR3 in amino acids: CASSLGHPGTEAFF. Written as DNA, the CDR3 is TGCGCCAGCAGCTTGGGGCACCCGGGCACTGAAGCTTTCTTT.

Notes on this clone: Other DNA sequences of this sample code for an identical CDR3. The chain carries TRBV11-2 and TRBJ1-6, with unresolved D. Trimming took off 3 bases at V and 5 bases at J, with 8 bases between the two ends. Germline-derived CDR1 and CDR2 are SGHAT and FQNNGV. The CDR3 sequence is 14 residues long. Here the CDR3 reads CASSFSGDNSPLHF. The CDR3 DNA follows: TGTGCCAGCAGCTTTTCAGGCGATAATTCACCCCTCCACTTT.

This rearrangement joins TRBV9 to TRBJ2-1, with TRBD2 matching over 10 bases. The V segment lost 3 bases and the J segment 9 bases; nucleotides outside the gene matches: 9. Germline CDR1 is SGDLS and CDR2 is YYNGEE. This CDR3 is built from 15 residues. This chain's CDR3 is CASSATSGQMGEQFF. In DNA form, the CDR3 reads TGTGCCAGCAGCGCGACTAGCGGGCAGATGGGTGAGCAGTTCTTC.

CDR3: CASSPSGQNTDTQYF. As DNA, the CDR3 is TGTGCCAGCAGCCCGAGTGGACAAAACACAGATACGCAGTATTTT. This chain joins TRBV7-2 and TRBJ2-3; D is possibly TRBD1 (5 bases). Trimming took 5 bases from V and 2 from J, leaving 14 bases between them. From germline, CDR1 is SGHTA and CDR2 FQGNSA. The CDR3 runs 15 residues.

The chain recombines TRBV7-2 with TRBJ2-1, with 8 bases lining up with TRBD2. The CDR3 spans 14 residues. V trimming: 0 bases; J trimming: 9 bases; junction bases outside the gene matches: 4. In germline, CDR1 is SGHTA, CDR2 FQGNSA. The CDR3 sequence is CASSLALGGAEQFF. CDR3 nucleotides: TGTGCCAGCAGCTTAGCGCTCGGGGGGGCTGAGCAGTTCTTC.

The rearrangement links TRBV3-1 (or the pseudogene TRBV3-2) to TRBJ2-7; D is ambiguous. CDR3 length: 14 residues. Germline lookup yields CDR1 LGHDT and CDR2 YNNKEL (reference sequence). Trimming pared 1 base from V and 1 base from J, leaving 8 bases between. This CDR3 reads CASSQVIESYEQYF. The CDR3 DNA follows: TGTGCCAGCAGCCAAGTAATCGAGTCCTACGAGCAGTACTTC.

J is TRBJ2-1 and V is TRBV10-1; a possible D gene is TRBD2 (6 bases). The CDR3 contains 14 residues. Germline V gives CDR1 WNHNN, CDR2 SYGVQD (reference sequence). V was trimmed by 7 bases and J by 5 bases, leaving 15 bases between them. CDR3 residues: CASTAGTLNNEQFF. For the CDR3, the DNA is TGCGCCAGCACGGCGGGGACCCTTAACAATGAGCAGTTCTTC.

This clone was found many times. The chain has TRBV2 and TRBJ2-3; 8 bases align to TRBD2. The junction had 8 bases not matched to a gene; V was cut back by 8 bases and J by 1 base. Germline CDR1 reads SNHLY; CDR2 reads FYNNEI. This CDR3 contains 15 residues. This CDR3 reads CASCQRESGTDTQYF. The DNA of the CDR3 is TGTGCCAGCTGCCAGCGGGAGTCGGGCACAGATACGCAGTATTTT.

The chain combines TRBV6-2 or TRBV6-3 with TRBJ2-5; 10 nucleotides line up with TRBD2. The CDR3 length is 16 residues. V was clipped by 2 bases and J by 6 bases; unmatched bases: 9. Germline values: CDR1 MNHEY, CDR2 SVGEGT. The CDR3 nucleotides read TGTGCCAGCAGTTACGCTGGGAGCGGGGGGGAACAGACCCAGTACTTC. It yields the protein CASSYAGSGGEQTQYF.

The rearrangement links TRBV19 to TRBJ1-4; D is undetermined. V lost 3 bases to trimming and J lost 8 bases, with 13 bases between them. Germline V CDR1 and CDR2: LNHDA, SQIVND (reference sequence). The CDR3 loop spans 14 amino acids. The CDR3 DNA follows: TGTGCCAGTAGTATGCGGGGTTACGGGGAAAAACTGTTTTTT. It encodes CASSMRGYGEKLFF. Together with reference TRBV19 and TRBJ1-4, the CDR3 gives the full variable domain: DGGITQSPKYLFRKEGQNVTLSCEQNLNHDAMYWYRQDPGQGLRLIYYSQIVNDFQKGDIAEGYSVSREKKESFPLTVTSAQKNPTAFYLCASSMRGYGEKLFFGSGTQLSVL.

The CDR3 is CASSSPGQVGREPQHF. CDR3 sequence (DNA): TGTGCCAGTAGTAGTCCGGGACAGGTGGGGAGAGAGCCCCAGCATTTT. This chain connects TRBV19 to TRBJ1-5, with 8 bases identical to TRBD1. Trimming cost V 4 bases and J 8 bases; bases outside gene matches: 13. Germline CDR1 reads LNHDA; CDR2 reads SQIVND (reference sequence). CDR3 length equals 16 residues.

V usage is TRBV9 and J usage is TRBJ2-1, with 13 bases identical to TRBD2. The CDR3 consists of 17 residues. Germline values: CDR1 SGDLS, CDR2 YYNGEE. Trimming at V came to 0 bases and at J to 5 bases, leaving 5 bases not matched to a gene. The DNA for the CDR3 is TGTGCCAGCAGCGTAGGAAAGACTAGCGGGGGGAACAATGAGCAGTTCTTC. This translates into CASSVGKTSGGNNEQFF.

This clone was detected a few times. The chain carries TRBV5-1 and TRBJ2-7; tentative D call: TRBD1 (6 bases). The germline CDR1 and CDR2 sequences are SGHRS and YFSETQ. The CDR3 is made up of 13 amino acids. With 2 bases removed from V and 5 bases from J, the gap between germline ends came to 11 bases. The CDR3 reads CASSLEQGNEQYF. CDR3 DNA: TGCGCCAGCAGCTTAGAACAGGGAAACGAGCAGTACTTC. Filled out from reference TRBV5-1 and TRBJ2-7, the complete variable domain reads KAGVTQTPRYLIKTRGQQVTLSCSPISGHRSVSWYQQTPGQGLQFLFEYFSETQRNKGNFPGRFSGRQFSNSRSEMNVSTLELGDSALYLCASSLEQGNEQYFGPGTRLTVT.

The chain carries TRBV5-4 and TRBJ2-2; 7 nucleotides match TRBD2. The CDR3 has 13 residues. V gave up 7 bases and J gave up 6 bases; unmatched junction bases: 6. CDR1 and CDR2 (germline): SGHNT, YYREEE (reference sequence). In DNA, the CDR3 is TGTGCCAGCGGGGGAGGGGTCCCCGGGGAGCTGTTTTTT. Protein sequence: CASGGGVPGELFF.

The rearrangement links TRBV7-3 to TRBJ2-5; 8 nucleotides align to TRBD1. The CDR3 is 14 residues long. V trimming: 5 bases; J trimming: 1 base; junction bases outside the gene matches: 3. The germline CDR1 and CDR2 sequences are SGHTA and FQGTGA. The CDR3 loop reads CASSRGTGQETQYF. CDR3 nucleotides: TGTGCCAGCAGCCGGGGGACAGGCCAAGAGACCCAGTACTTC.

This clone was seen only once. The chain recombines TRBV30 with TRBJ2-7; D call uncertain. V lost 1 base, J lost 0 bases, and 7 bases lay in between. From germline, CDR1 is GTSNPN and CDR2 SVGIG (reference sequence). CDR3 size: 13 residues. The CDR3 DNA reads TGTGCCTGGAGTGGGTATAGCTCCTACGAGCAGTACTTC. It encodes CAWSGYSSYEQYF.

This CDR3 is CASSPSHQGGYTF. The CDR3 DNA sequence: TGCGCCAGCAGCCCCTCCCACCAGGGAGGCTACACCTTC. The chain couples TRBV4-1 to TRBJ1-2; D might be TRBD1 (5 bases). The V end lost 4 bases, the J end lost 8 bases, and 14 bases lay between the germline ends. Germline V gene sequence: CDR1 MGHRA, CDR2 YSYEKL. The CDR3 has 13 amino acids.